The entry below gives a single TCR beta chain sequence along with its context. Antigen: not known. Using immunoSEQ multiplex PCR, the repertoire was profiled, and TCRdb retains in-frame clones only, with some absent. Of under 250,000 clones listed, around 87% are singletons. CDR3 length: 14 amino acids. Germline V lookup: CDR1 SGDLS, CDR2 YYNGEE. V lost 2 bases and J lost 8; bases outside the gene matches: 5. This entry belongs to a study of cytomegalovirus exposure and HLA in healthy donors. Findings and limits, study-wide: The study listed 164 cytomegalovirus-associated TCR beta chains.

This sequence originates from a woman in her late teens or twenties in good health and CMV-seropositive. Input material: PBMCs. V is TRBV9 and J is TRBJ1-2, with TRBD1 identical over 11 bases. The CDR3 spells CASSVRTGGSGYTF. The CDR3, as DNA: TGTGCCAGCAGCGTCCGGACAGGGGGCAGCGGCTACACCTTC.